This record covers a single T cell receptor beta chain. The data stem from a study of T cell responses to AZD1222 COVID-19 vaccine. For the study at large: Second-dose timings of about 4 or about 12 weeks were pooled.

Trimming removed 3 bases at V and 9 bases at J, with 12 bases between. CDR1 and CDR2 from the germline V gene are MNHEY and SMNVEV (reference sequence). The length of the CDR3 is 14 residues. TCRdb's copy holds only in-frame clones and misses some; the assay was immunoSEQ multiplex PCR. The sample records 100,000 to 150,000 clones, 89% being singletons. The source is an adult in good health. The specimen was peripheral blood, collected on day 0 of AZD1222 vaccination. This chain uses TRBV27 with TRBJ1-6; no clear D gene. The CDR3 reads CASSFLFEGSPLHF. CDR3 nucleotides: TGTGCCAGCAGTTTTTTGTTCGAGGGTTCACCCCTCCACTTT.